This entry lists 2 T cell receptor beta chains sequenced from one sample in a study of blood T cell repertoires in COVID-19. Assay used: immunoSEQ multiplex PCR; TCRdb lists only in-frame clones, some missing. This sample yields approximately 80,000 clones, of which 75% to 85% are seen a single time; 9.6% belongs to the top ten. The sequencing input was peripheral blood. These receptors all come from a middle-aged man with COVID-19, enrolled during active disease.

V usage is TRBV15 and J usage is TRBJ1-5, with 12 bases aligning to TRBD1. V lost 0 bases, J lost 11 bases, and 5 bases stayed unmatched. The CDR3 is 15 residues long. Germline V gives CDR1 LNHNV, CDR2 YYDKDF (reference sequence). In nucleotides, the CDR3 is TGTGCCACCAGCAGAGAGGGACAGGGGGCGACTTCCCAGCATTTT. It encodes CATSREGQGATSQHF. Filled out from reference TRBV15 and TRBJ1-5, the complete variable domain reads DAMVIQNPRYQVTQFGKPVTLSCSQTLNHNVMYWYQQKSSQAPKLLFHYYDKDFNNEADTPDNFQSRRPNTSFCFLDIRSPGLGDTAMYLCATSREGQGATSQHFGDGTRLSIL.

V usage is TRBV5-1 and J usage is TRBJ2-2, with TRBD1 matching 7 bases. CDR3 length equals 15 residues. V gave up 0 bases and J gave up 5 bases; unmatched junction bases: 4. CDR1 is SGHRS, CDR2 YFSETQ, per germline. CDR3 sequence (DNA): TGCGCCAGCAGCTTGGAACTACAGGGGACCGGGGAGCTGTTTTTT. It translates to CASSLELQGTGELFF.